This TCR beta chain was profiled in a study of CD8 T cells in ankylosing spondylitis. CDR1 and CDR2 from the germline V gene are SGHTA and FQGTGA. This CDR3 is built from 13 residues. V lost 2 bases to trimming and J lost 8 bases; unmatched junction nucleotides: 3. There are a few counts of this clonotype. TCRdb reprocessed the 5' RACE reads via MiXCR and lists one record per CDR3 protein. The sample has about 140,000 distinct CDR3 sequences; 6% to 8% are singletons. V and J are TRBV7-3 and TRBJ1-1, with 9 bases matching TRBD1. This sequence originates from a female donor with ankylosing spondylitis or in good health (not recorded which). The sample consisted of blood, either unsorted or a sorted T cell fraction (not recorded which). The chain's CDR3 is CASSLGGTGEAFF. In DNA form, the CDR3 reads TGTGCCAGCAGCTTAGGGGGGACAGGGGAAGCTTTCTTT.